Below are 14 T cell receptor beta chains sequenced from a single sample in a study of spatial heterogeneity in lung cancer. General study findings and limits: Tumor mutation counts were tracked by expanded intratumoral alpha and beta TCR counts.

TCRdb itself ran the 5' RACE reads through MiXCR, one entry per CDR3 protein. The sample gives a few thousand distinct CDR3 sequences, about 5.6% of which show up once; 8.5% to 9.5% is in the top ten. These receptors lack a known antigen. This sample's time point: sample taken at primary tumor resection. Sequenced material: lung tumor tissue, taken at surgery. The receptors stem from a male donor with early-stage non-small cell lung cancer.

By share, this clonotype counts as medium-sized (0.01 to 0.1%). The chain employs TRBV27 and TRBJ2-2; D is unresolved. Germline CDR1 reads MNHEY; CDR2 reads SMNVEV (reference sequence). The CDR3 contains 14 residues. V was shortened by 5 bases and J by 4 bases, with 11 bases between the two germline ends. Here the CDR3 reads CASSLPHGTGELFF. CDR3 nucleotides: TGTGCCAGCAGTCTCCCCCACGGCACCGGGGAGCTGTTTTTT.

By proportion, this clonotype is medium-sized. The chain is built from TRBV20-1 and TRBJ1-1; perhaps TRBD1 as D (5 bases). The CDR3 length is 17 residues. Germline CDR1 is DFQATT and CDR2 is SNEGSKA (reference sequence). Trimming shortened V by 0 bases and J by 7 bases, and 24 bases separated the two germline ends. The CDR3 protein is CSARDYKLPLDGGEAFF. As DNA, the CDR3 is TGCAGTGCTAGAGATTACAAACTCCCCCTAGACGGGGGTGAAGCTTTCTTT.

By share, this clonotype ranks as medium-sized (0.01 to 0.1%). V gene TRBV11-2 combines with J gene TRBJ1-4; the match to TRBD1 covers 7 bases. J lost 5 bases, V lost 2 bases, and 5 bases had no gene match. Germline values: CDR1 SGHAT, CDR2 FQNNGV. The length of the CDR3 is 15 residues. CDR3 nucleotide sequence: TGTGCCAGCAGCTTATCGGTACAGGGGAATGAAAAACTGTTTTTT. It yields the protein CASSLSVQGNEKLFF.

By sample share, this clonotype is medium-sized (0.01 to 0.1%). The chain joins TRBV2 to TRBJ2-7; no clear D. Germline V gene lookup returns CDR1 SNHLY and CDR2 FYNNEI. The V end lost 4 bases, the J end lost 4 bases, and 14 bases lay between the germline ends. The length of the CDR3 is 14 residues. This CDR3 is CASSVSGFGYEQYF. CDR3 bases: TGTGCCAGCAGTGTATCTGGGTTCGGGTACGAGCAGTACTTC.

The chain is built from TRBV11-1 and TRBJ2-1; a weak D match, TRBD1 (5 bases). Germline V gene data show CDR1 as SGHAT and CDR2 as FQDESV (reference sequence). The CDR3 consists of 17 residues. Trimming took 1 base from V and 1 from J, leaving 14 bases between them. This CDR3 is CASSLGGLERSYNEQFF. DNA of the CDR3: TGTGCCAGCAGCTTAGGGGGCTTGGAGAGATCCTACAATGAGCAGTTCTTC.

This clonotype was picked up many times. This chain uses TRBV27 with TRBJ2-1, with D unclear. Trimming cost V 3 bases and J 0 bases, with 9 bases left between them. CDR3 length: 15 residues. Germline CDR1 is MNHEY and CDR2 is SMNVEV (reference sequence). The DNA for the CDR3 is TGTGCCAGCAGTTTGGGTTGGAGCTCCTACAATGAGCAGTTCTTC. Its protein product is CASSLGWSSYNEQFF.

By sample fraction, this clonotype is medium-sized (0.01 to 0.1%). The CDR3 sequence is CASSFGTKGTGELFF. CDR3 DNA: TGTGCCAGCAGTTTTGGGACTAAAGGCACCGGGGAGCTGTTTTTT. This chain joins TRBV12-3 or TRBV12-4 and TRBJ2-2; 7 bases map to TRBD2. Trimming at V came to 3 bases and at J to 4 bases, leaving 5 bases not matched to a gene. This CDR3 has 15 residues.

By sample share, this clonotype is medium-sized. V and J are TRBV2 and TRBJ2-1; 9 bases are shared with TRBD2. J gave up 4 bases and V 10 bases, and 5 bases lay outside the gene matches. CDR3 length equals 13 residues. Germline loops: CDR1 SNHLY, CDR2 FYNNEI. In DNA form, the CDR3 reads TGTGCCAACAGAGCGGGAGGTTACAATGAGCAGTTCTTC. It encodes CANRAGGYNEQFF.

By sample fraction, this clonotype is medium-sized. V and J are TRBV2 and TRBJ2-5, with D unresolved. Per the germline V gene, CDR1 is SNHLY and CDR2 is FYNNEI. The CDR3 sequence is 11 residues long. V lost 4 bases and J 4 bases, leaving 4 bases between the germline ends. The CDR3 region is CASSVGETQYF. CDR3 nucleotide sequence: TGTGCCAGCAGTGTCGGAGAGACCCAGTACTTC.

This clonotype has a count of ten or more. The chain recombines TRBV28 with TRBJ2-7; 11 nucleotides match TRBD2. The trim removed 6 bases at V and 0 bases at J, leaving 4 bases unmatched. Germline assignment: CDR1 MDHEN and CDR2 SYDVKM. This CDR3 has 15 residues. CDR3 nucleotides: TGTGCCAGCAGCAGACTAGCGGGGAGCTCCTACGAGCAGTACTTC. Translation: CASSRLAGSSYEQYF. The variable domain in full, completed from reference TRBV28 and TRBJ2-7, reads DVKVTQSSRYLVKRTGEKVFLECVQDMDHENMFWYRQDPGLGLRLIYFSYDVKMKEKGDIPEGYSVSREKKERFSLILESASTNQTSMYLCASSRLAGSSYEQYFGPGTRLTVT.

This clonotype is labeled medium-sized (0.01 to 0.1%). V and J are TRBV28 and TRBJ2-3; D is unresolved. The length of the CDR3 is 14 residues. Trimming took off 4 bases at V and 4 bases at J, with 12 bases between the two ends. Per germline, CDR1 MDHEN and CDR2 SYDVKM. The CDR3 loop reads CASSSVSVPDTQYF. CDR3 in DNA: TGTGCCAGCAGTTCCGTATCGGTCCCAGATACGCAGTATTTT.

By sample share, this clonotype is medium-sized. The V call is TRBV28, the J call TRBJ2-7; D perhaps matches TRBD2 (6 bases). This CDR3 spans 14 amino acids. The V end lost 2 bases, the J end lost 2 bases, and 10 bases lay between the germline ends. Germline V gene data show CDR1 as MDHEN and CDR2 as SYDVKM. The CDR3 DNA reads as TGTGCCAGCAGTTTAGGGACTTTGACCTACGAGCAGTACTTC. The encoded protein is CASSLGTLTYEQYF.

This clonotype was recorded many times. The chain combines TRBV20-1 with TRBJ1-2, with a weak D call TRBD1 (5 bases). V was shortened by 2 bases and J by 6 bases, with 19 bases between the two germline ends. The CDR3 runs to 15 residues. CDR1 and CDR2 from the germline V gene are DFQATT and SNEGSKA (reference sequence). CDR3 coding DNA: TGCAGTGCTAGATATGACAGCCTTTTAAAAAATGGCTACACCTTC. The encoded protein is CSARYDSLLKNGYTF.

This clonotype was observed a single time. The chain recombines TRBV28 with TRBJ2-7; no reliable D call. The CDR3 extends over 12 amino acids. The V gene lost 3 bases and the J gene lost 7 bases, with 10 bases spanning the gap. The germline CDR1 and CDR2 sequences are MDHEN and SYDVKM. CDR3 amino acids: CASSFQVREQYF. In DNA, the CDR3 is TGTGCCAGCAGTTTTCAGGTTCGAGAGCAGTACTTC.